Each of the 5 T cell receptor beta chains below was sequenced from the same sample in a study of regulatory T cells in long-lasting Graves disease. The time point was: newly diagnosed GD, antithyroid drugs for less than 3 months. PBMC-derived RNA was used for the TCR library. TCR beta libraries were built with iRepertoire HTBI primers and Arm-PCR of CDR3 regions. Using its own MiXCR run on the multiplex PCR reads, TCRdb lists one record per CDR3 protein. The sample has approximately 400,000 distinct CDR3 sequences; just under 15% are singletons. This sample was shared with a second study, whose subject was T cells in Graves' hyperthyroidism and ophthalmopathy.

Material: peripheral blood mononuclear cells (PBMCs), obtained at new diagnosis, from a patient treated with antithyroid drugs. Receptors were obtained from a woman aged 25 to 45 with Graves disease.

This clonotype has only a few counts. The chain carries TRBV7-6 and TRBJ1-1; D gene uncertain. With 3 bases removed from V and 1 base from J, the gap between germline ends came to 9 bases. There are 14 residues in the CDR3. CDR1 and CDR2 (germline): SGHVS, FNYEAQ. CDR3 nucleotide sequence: TGTGCCAGCAGCTTGGGGAGCAAGAACACTGAAGCTTTCTTT. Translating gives CASSLGSKNTEAFF.

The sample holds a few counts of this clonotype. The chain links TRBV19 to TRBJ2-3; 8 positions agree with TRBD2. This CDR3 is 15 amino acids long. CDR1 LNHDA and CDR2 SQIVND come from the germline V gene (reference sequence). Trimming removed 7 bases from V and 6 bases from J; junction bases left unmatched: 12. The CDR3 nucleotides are TGTGCCAGTACCTTAGGGGGAGCGGGAGTGGATACGCAGTATTTT. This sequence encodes CASTLGGAGVDTQYF.

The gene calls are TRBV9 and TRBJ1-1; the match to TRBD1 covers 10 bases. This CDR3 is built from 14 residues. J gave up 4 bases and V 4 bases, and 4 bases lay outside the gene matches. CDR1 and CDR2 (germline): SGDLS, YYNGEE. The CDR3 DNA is TGTGCCAGCAGCATAGGGACAGGGGTCACTGAAGCTTTCTTT. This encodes CASSIGTGVTEAFF.

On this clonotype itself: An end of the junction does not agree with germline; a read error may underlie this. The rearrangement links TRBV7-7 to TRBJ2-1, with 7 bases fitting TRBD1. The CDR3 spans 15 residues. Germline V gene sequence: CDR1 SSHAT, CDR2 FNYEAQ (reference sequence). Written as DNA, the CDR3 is TGTGCTAGCAGCTTAGGGGGCAGGTTCGGGAATGAGCAGTTCTTC. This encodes CASSLGGRFGNEQFF.

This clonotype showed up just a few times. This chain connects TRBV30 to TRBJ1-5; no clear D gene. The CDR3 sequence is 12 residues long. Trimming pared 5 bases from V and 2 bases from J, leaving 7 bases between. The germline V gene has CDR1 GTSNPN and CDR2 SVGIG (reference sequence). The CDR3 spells CAWADGNQPQHF. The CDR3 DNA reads TGTGCCTGGGCGGACGGCAATCAGCCCCAGCATTTT.